One and the same sample provided the 3 T cell receptor beta chains below, sequenced in a study of blood T cell repertoires in COVID-19. Generated by immunoSEQ multiplex PCR, the TCRdb table keeps only in-frame clones and is missing some. There are just over 300,000 clones in the sample; approximately 89% occur only once, and approximately 2% lies in the top ten. Sequencing was done on a sample of peripheral blood. The receptors shown here come from a woman aged 30 to 39 with COVID-19, enrolled during active disease.

This clone has only one observation. The J gene is TRBJ1-1, the V gene TRBV19; 9 bases are shared with TRBD1. CDR3 length: 13 residues. Germline values: CDR1 LNHDA, CDR2 SQIVND (reference sequence). Germline trimming cut 9 bases from V and 7 bases from J; bases unmatched to any gene: 9. The CDR3 loop reads CASRDRAGDEAFF. The CDR3 DNA reads as TGTGCCAGCAGGGACAGGGCGGGGGATGAAGCTTTCTTT. The entire variable domain, with the rest obtained from reference TRBV19 and TRBJ1-1, is as follows: DGGITQSPKYLFRKEGQNVTLSCEQNLNHDAMYWYRQDPGQGLRLIYYSQIVNDFQKGDIAEGYSVSREKKESFPLTVTSAQKNPTAFYLCASRDRAGDEAFFGQGTRLTVV.

The chain couples TRBV6-6 to TRBJ2-3; 8 nucleotides align to TRBD2. The V gene end was trimmed by 6 bases and the J gene end by 2 bases; junction bases not matched to a gene: 4. In germline, CDR1 is MNHNY, CDR2 SVGAGI (reference sequence). CDR3 size: 14 residues. CDR3 loop: CASRRGGSTDTQYF. The DNA for the CDR3 is TGTGCCAGCAGGCGCGGGGGGTCCACAGATACGCAGTATTTT.

The chain is built from TRBV6-5 and TRBJ1-2, with a tentative D call TRBD1 (6 bases). Per the germline V gene, CDR1 is MNHEY and CDR2 is SVGAGI. CDR3 length: 13 amino acids. V gave up 2 bases and J gave up 3 bases, with 7 bases separating them. The CDR3 DNA reads TGTGCCAGCAGTTACGAGGGGGACTATGGCTACACCTTC. Translated: CASSYEGDYGYTF.